The 9 T cell receptor beta chains given below trace back to one sample, sequenced in a study of T cell responses to AZD1222 COVID-19 vaccine (dated by TCRdb to 2020 to 2023). Reading the label with the study, this specimen's time point is: baseline before first vaccination. Libraries were prepared through the immunoSEQ multiplex PCR assay. TCRdb took over this immuneACCESS table, retaining in-frame rearrangements with V and J assigned. Such tables are incomplete; in checked studies, under half of the missing clones stem from an unresolved V gene, and the remainder is unexplained. This sample gives some 96,000 clones in total; over 90% of them show up just once. Of the sample, roughly 1.8% falls within the top ten clones. Specimen: peripheral blood, collected on day 0 of AZD1222 vaccination. The receptor set was obtained from an adult in good health.

The rearrangement uses TRBV6-8 and TRBJ2-1; D possibly corresponds to TRBD2 (5 bases). CDR3 size: 16 residues. Between the trimmed V and J ends, which lost 11 bases and 8 bases, there was a span of 28 bases. Looked up from germline, CDR1 is MNHGY and CDR2 is SAAAGT. DNA for the CDR3: TGTGCCCCTACTCAATCACCCCGGACCCTGAGGGATGAGCAGTTCTTC. It translates to CAPTQSPRTLRDEQFF.

The rearrangement uses TRBV2 and TRBJ1-4, with 8 bases matching TRBD1. The CDR3 is 14 amino acids. CDR1 and CDR2 from the germline V gene are SNHLY and FYNNEI. J was trimmed by 7 bases and V by 5 bases; bases with no gene match: 6. CDR3 nucleotide sequence: TGTGCCAGCAGTTTAGACAGGGGAGGTGAAAAACTGTTTTTT. Its protein product is CASSLDRGGEKLFF. The whole variable domain, filled in from reference TRBV2 and TRBJ1-4, reads EPEVTQTPSHQVTQMGQEVILRCVPISNHLYFYWYRQILGQKVEFLVSFYNNEISEKSEIFDDQFSVERPDGSNFTLKIRSTKLEDSAMYFCASSLDRGGEKLFFGSGTQLSVL.

The chain uses TRBV19 and TRBJ1-6; no reliable D call. The CDR3 spans 12 residues. Germline CDR1 LNHDA, CDR2 SQIVND (reference sequence). V was trimmed by 1 base and J by 10 bases, leaving 5 bases between them. CDR3 sequence: CASSIGSSPLHF. The DNA for the CDR3 is TGTGCCAGTAGTATAGGTTCATCACCCCTCCACTTT.

V usage is TRBV15 and J usage is TRBJ1-2; D may be TRBD1 (5 bases). From germline, CDR1 is LNHNV and CDR2 YYDKDF (reference sequence). Trimming stripped 3 bases from V and 7 bases from J, with 12 bases between. This CDR3 comprises 13 residues. The CDR3 coding sequence is TGTGCCACCAGCAGGGCTACCGGGGGTGGCTACACCTTC. Its protein product is CATSRATGGGYTF.

This chain uses TRBV11-3 with TRBJ2-3; D is ambiguous. The germline gives CDR1 SGHNT, CDR2 YENEEA. This CDR3 is built from 16 residues. With 1 base removed from V and 5 bases from J, the gap between germline ends came to 16 bases. CDR3 nucleotide sequence: TGTGCCAGCAGCTTAGGGGCTTATAATTTTAGAGATACGCAGTATTTT. Protein product: CASSLGAYNFRDTQYF.

The chain links TRBV9 to TRBJ1-2, with 7 bases matching TRBD1. The junction had 7 bases not matched to a gene; V was cut back by 5 bases and J by 6 bases. CDR3 length equals 13 residues. CDR1 and CDR2 (germline): SGDLS, YYNGEE. CDR3 residues: CASSITGTDGYTF. The CDR3 DNA follows: TGTGCCAGCAGTATAACCGGGACAGATGGCTACACCTTC.

V and J are TRBV28 and TRBJ1-1; no clear D gene. The V and J ends lost 5 bases and 2 bases respectively, with 12 bases between them. The CDR3 spans 14 residues. Per the germline V gene, CDR1 is MDHEN and CDR2 is SYDVKM. The CDR3 reads CASSRDQVNTEAFF. In nucleotides, the CDR3 is TGTGCCAGCAGTCGGGATCAGGTCAACACTGAAGCTTTCTTT. Together with reference TRBV28 and TRBJ1-1, the CDR3 gives the full variable domain: DVKVTQSSRYLVKRTGEKVFLECVQDMDHENMFWYRQDPGLGLRLIYFSYDVKMKEKGDIPEGYSVSREKKERFSLILESASTNQTSMYLCASSRDQVNTEAFFGQGTRLTVV.

The chain links TRBV27 to TRBJ2-3; the D call may be TRBD1 or TRBD2 (5 bases each). This CDR3 has 12 residues. Germline V gives CDR1 MNHEY, CDR2 SMNVEV (reference sequence). Trimming pared 6 bases from V and 3 bases from J, leaving 7 bases between. The CDR3 spells CASRGETDTQYF. In nucleotides, the CDR3 is TGTGCCAGCAGGGGGGAGACAGATACGCAGTATTTT.

The rearrangement links TRBV6-6 to TRBJ2-7; TRBD1 agrees at 10 bases. V gave up 5 bases and J gave up 2 bases; unmatched junction bases: 9. Germline loops: CDR1 MNHNY, CDR2 SVGAGI (reference sequence). The CDR3 runs to 16 residues. The CDR3 DNA is TGTGCCAGCAGTCAGCCGACGGGACAGGGGACCTACGAGCAGTACTTC. Translated: CASSQPTGQGTYEQYF.